This TCR beta chain was sequenced during a study of cytomegalovirus exposure and HLA in healthy donors. 13 Jbeta primers and 60 Vbeta primers were used for the PCR. Using immunoSEQ multiplex PCR, the repertoire was profiled, and TCRdb retains in-frame clones only, with some absent. The table lists fewer than 150,000 clones, with under 3.5% in the top ten. Concerning this clone: The CDR3 end shows no conserved phenylalanine or tryptophan, and so a read error is likely.

This clonotype originated in a man aged 40-49 years in good health and CMV-seronegative. Sequenced: PBMCs.

The DNA of the CDR3 is TGTGCCAGCAGCTTATCTAGCGGGGGTCCCACTTACGAGCAGTACCTC. This translates into CASSLSSGGPTYEQYL. This chain uses TRBV7-2 with TRBJ2-7, with TRBD2 matching over 10 bases. CDR3 length equals 16 residues. The J segment lost 4 bases and the V segment lost 2 bases, leaving 8 bases of the junction unmatched. The germline V gene encodes CDR1 SGHTA and CDR2 FQGNSA.